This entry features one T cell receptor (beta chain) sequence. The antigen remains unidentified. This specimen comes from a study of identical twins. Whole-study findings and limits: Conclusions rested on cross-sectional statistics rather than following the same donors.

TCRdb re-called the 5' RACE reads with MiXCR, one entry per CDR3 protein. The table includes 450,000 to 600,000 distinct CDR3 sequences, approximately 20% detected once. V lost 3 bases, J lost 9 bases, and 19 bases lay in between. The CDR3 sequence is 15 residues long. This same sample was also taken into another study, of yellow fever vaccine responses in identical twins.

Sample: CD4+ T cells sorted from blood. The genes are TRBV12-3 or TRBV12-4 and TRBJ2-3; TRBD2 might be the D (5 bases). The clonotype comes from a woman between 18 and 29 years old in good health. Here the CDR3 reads CASSFATNTRRTQYF. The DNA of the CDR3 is TGTGCCAGCAGTTTCGCGACTAACACTCGACGAACGCAGTATTTT.